The 6 T cell receptor beta chains in this list originate from one sample, sequenced in a study of shared clonotypes between healthy human individuals. Some clones are missing from TCRdb's copy, which holds only in-frame ones; the method was immunoSEQ multiplex PCR. The sample includes 1.6 million or so clones, 97% to 99% of them seen just once. Sequencing was performed on naive CD4+ T cells sorted from blood. Subset: CD45RA+ positively selected. These receptors all come from a man aged 25 to 45 in good health.

The gene calls are TRBV6-1 and TRBJ2-7; D may be TRBD1 (5 bases). V lost 7 bases, J lost 5 bases, and 12 bases lay in between. The CDR3 contains 12 residues. CDR1 and CDR2 from the germline V gene are MNHNS and SASEGT. The CDR3 region is CASMGPKDEQYF. The CDR3 DNA sequence: TGTGCCAGCATGGGGCCGAAGGACGAGCAGTACTTC.

V gene TRBV6-1 combines with J gene TRBJ1-5; maybe TRBD1 (6 bases). Between the trimmed V and J ends, which lost 3 bases and 5 bases, there was a span of 14 bases. The V gene's germline CDR1 is MNHNS and CDR2 SASEGT. This CDR3 region has 15 residues. The CDR3, as DNA: TGTGCCAGCAGTGAGTCAGGTCAGGGGCATCAGCCCCAGCATTTT. This sequence encodes CASSESGQGHQPQHF.

CDR3 loop: CASSAHGRYANNEQFF. The CDR3 DNA follows: TGTGCCAGCAGCGCCCACGGGAGGTACGCAAACAATGAGCAGTTCTTC. The gene calls are TRBV7-3 and TRBJ2-1; 7 bases map to TRBD2. The CDR3 covers 16 residues. Germline V gives CDR1 SGHTA, CDR2 FQGTGA. V dropped 5 bases and J dropped 5; count of bases not matched to a gene: 12.

The rearrangement joins TRBV5-1 to TRBJ2-7; the D gene is possibly TRBD1 (5 bases). The CDR3 runs to 17 residues. The V end was cut by 0 bases, the J end by 0 bases, with 16 bases between. CDR1 is SGHRS, CDR2 YFSETQ, per germline. The CDR3 DNA sequence: TGCGCCAGCAGCTTGGGGAATAGACAGTTAACCTCCTACGAGCAGTACTTC. Its protein is CASSLGNRQLTSYEQYF. Combining the CDR3 with reference TRBV5-1 and TRBJ2-7 gives the whole variable domain KAGVTQTPRYLIKTRGQQVTLSCSPISGHRSVSWYQQTPGQGLQFLFEYFSETQRNKGNFPGRFSGRQFSNSRSEMNVSTLELGDSALYLCASSLGNRQLTSYEQYFGPGTRLTVT.

The chain joins TRBV7-3 to TRBJ2-5; the D is unclear. This CDR3 contains 14 residues. The V gene lost 2 bases and the J gene lost 0 bases, with 7 bases spanning the gap. The germline gives CDR1 SGHTA, CDR2 FQGTGA. The CDR3 protein is CASSLVGNQETQYF. The CDR3, as DNA: TGTGCCAGCAGCTTAGTAGGGAACCAAGAGACCCAGTACTTC.

In regard to this clone: Different DNA sequences within this sample yield the same CDR3. This chain's CDR3 is CASSTDRNQPQHF. The CDR3 DNA is TGCGCCAGCAGCACGGACAGGAATCAGCCCCAGCATTTT. V gene TRBV5-1 combines with J gene TRBJ1-5; 7 bases line up with TRBD1. J lost 4 bases, V lost 4 bases, and 2 bases had no gene match. Germline V gives CDR1 SGHRS, CDR2 YFSETQ. This CDR3 comprises 13 residues.